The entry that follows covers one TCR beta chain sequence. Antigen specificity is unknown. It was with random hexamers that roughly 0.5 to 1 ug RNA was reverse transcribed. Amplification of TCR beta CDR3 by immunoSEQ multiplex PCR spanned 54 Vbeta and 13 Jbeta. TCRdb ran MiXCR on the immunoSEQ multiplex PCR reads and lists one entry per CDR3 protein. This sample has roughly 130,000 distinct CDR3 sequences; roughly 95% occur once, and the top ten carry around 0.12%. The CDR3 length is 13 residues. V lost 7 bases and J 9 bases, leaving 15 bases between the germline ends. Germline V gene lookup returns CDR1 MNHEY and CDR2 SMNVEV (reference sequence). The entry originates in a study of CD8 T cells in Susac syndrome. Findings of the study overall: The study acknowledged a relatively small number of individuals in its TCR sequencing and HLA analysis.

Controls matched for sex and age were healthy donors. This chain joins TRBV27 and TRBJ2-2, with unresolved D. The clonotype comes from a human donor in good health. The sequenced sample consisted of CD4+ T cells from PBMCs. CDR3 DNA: TGTGCCAGCAAGGGCGAGTTCGGGTGGGAGCTGTTTTTT. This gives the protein CASKGEFGWELFF.